This T cell receptor beta chain derives from a study of early T cells in non-severe SARS-CoV-2 infection (dated by TCRdb to the early 2020s). A note on the overall study: Because TCR sequencing relied on bulk RNA taken from unsorted whole blood, pairing of alpha and beta chains was not possible. Broader findings and caveats from the paper: VDJdb matching was skewed toward anti-spike CD8 responses and likely underestimated virus-specific expansions, missing private and CD4 specificities.

Library preparation employed 5' RACE. The sequencing machine was a NextSeq 500. In the TCR library protocol, unique molecular identifiers were attached to individual cDNA molecules to correct for PCR bias and sequencing error. Sequencing covered both TCR alpha and beta chains, and within each sample the abundances of alpha and beta sequences were tightly co-correlated. On the study's bioinformatics: V gene, J gene and CDR3 annotation of TCR sequences was performed with Decombinator V4. TCRs were defined as expanded if a significant change between any two time points was detected under a Poisson model with p below 0.0001. TCR abundances were normalised to the total number of TCRs sequenced per sample and expressed as counts per million. MAIT TCRs were defined by TRAV1-2 paired with TRAJ12, TRAJ20 or TRAJ33, and iNKT TCRs by TRAV10 paired with TRAJ18. A search of VDJdb, accessed on 1 November 2021, was run for TCRs annotated to CMV, EBV and SARS-CoV-2, with TCRs annotated for multiple antigens excluded. Using fastp trimming at Q25 and MiXCR clonotype assembly, TCRdb reanalyzed the public sequencing data and kept in-frame beta chains. Duplicate CDR3 protein sequences are folded into a single record with the most common DNA and genes. TCRdb, not the authors, supplied the V and J calls. The sample table contains 75,000 to 100,000 distinct CDR3 sequences; only one count was recorded for approximately 15% of them. 1.3% of the sample comes from the top ten.

The junction shows trimming of 6 bases on V and 4 bases on J, plus 13 bases between the germline ends. Its CDR3 holds 13 amino acids, cysteine through phenylalanine. Only CDR3 DNA is held: 39 bases, read in frame from base 1. CDR1 and CDR2 are drawn from the germline V gene: MNHEY, SVGEGT. Concerning this clonotype: It lacks a known antigen. Per-base qualities were not stored, and no clone one base away is much larger.

A case-control design nested within a healthcare worker cohort in London, UK, was used, with weekly nasopharyngeal swab PCR tests and blood sampling performed. Between 23 and 31 March 2020, the week of the UK lockdown, healthcare workers were enrolled and then followed up weekly for as long as 16 weeks. The sequence came from an adult who was a healthcare worker with PCR-confirmed SARS-CoV-2 infection or an uninfected control (not recorded which). The source material was whole blood. The V and J genes are TRBV6-2 or TRBV6-3 and TRBJ2-7; the D gene assignment is ambiguous. The sequence in DNA is TGTGCCAGCAGCCCCAACTGGGGATACGAGCAGTACTTC. This encodes CASSPNWGYEQYF.